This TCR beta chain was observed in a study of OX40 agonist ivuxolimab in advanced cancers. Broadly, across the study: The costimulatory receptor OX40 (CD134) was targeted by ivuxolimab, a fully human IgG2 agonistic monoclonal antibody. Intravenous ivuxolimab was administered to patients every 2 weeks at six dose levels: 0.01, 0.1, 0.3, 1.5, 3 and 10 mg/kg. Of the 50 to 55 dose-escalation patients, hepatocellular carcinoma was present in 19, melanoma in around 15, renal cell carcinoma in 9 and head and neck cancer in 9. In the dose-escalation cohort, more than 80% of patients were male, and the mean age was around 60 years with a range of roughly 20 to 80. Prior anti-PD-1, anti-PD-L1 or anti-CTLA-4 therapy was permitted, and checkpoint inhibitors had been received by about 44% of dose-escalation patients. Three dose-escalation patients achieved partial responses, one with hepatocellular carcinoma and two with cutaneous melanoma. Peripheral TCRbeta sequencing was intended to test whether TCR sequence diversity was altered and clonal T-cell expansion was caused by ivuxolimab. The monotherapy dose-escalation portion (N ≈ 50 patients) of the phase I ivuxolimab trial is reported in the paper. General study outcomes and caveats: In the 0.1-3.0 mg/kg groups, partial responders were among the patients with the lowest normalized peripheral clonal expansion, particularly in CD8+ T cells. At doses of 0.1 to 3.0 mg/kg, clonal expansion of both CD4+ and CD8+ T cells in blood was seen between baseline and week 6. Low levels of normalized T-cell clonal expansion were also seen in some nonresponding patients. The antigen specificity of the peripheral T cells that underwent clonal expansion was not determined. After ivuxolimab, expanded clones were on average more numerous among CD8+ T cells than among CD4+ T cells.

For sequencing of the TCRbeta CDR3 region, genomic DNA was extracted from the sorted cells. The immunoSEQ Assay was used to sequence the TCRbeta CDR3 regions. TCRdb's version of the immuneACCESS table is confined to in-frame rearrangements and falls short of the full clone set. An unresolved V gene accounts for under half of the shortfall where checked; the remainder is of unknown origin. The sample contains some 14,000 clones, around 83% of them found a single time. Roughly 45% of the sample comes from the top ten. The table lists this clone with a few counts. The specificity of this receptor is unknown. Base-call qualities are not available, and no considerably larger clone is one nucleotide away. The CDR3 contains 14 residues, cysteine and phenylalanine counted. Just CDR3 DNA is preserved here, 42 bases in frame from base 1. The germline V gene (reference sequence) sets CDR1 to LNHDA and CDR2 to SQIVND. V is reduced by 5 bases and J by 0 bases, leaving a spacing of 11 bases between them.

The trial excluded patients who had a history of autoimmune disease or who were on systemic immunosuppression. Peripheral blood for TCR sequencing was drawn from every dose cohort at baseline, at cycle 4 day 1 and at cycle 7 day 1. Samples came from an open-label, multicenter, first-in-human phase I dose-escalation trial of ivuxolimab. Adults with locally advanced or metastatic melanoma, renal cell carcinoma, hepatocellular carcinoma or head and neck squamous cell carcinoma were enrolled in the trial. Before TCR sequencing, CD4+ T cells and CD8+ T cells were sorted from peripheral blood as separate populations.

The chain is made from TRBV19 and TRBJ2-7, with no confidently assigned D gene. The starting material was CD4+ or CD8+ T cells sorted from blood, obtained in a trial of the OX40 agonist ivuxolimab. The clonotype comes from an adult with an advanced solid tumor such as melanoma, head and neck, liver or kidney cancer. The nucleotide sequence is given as TGTGCCAGTAGTTTCTCTGGGCGCTCCTACGAGCAGTACTTC. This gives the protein CASSFSGRSYEQYF. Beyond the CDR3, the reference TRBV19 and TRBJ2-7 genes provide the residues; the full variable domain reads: DGGITQSPKYLFRKEGQNVTLSCEQNLNHDAMYWYRQDPGQGLRLIYYSQIVNDFQKGDIAEGYSVSREKKESFPLTVTSAQKNPTAFYLCASSFSGRSYEQYFGPGTRLTVT.